The rows below give T cell receptor beta chains drawn from one sample of a study of neoadjuvant anti-PD-1 for oral cavity cancer. Produced via immunoSEQ multiplex PCR; TCRdb's table is partial and in-frame only. The repertoire holds under 15,000 clones, with approximately 74% as singletons. The material was PBMCs, obtained after nivolumab (anti-PD-1) treatment. The receptor set was obtained from a person between 40 and 79 years old with oral cavity squamous cell carcinoma. Each CDR3 is given with its conserved first and last residue. A D gene is named only where the DNA matches it firmly. For some rows the clone size is stated as once, few or many, or as a class when expanded; others skip it.

size | D | J | V | DNA | CDR3
. | TRBD1 | TRBJ2-5 | TRBV7-6 | TGTGCCAGCAGTACGAGGGGGCGTCAAGAGACCCAGTACTTC | CASSTRGRQETQYF
. | TRBD1 | TRBJ1-2 | TRBV9 | TGTGCCAGCAGCGGAGGGACAGGACACTATGGCTACACCTTC | CASSGGTGHYGYTF
. | TRBD1 | TRBJ1-5 | TRBV28 | TGTGCCAGCAACCTAGCGGGACAGGGCCATCAGCCCCAGCATTTT | CASNLAGQGHQPQHF
. | TRBD1 | TRBJ2-2 | TRBV7-9 | TGTGCCAGCAGCTTACCAATCCTCAGGACAGGGACCACCGGGGAGCTGTTTTTT | CASSLPILRTGTTGELFF
. | . | TRBJ2-1 | TRBV5-1 | TGCGCCAGCAGCTTTTTGGCAGGCGCATACAATGAGCAGTTCTTC | CASSFLAGAYNEQFF
. | TRBD2 | TRBJ2-1 | TRBV25-1 | TGTGCCAGCTCCTCGACTAGCGGGGGATACAATGAGCAGTTCTTC | CASSSTSGGYNEQFF
few | TRBD2 | TRBJ2-5 | TRBV28 | TGTGCCAGCAGCCCGATGGTAGCGGGAGGAAGAGAGACCCAGTACTTC | CASSPMVAGGRETQYF
. | TRBD1 | TRBJ1-1 | TRBV5-4 | TGTGCCAGCAGCAGACAGGGAGGCGACACTGAAGCTTTCTTT | CASSRQGGDTEAFF
. | . | TRBJ1-5 | TRBV19 | TGTGCCAGTAGTTCCCCCGGTCAGGGCGGCAATCAGCCCCAGCATTTT | CASSSPGQGGNQPQHF
. | . | TRBJ2-3 | TRBV27 | TGTGCCAGCAGTTTAATGCTCGGCGGTTCTAGCACAGATACGCAGTATTTT | CASSLMLGGSSTDTQYF
. | TRBD1 | TRBJ2-5 | TRBV5-5 | TGTGCCAGCAGGACGGGACAGGAAGAGACCCAGTACTTC | CASRTGQEETQYF
. | . | TRBJ2-2 | TRBV6-1 | TGTGCCAGCAATGGAGGGACGGCGAACACCGGGGAGCTGTTTTTT | CASNGGTANTGELFF
. | . | TRBJ2-5 | TRBV7-8 | TGTGCCAGCAGCTTAAGGAGGGCTCAAGAGACCCAGTACTTC | CASSLRRAQETQYF
once | TRBD1 | TRBJ1-2 | TRBV5-1 | TGCGCCAGCAGCTTGGGCGACGTCCTCACAGGGGTCCGACTATATGGCTACACCTTC | CASSLGDVLTGVRLYGYTF
. | TRBD1 | TRBJ2-1 | TRBV5-1 | TGCGCCAGCAGCTTATATCCACAGGGGGCCCCGTTCTACAATGAGCAGTTCTTC | CASSLYPQGAPFYNEQFF
. | . | TRBJ1-2 | TRBV5-1 | TGCGCCAGCAGCTTGGAGGCCGGATCCTTCTATGGCTACACCTTC | CASSLEAGSFYGYTF
few | . | TRBJ1-5 | TRBV6-1 | TGTGCCAGCAGTGAAGGCCTTCAAGCGCAGCCCCAGCATTTT | CASSEGLQAQPQHF
once | . | TRBJ1-3 | TRBV4-2 | TGTGCCAGCAGCCAGACGTCTAGAAGCTCTGGAAACACCATATATTTT | CASSQTSRSSGNTIYF
once | . | TRBJ1-2 | TRBV30 | TGTGCCTGGAGTGCGGGAACTGCTAACTATGGCTACACCTTC | CAWSAGTANYGYTF
few | TRBD1 | TRBJ1-1 | TRBV10-3 | TGTGCCATCAGTGAGGGGACCCAGGGGGGTGGGGTTTTCTTT | CAISEGTQGGGVFF
. | . | TRBJ2-7 | TRBV28 | TGTGCCAGCTGGAGTAACGACGAGCAGTACTTC | CASWSNDEQYF
. | TRBD1 | TRBJ1-1 | TRBV6-1 | TGTGCCAGCAGTGACCCGGGACAGGGGGCCTACACTGAAGCTTTCTTT | CASSDPGQGAYTEAFF
. | . | TRBJ2-3 | TRBV5-1 | TGCGCCAGCAGCTTGGGGGGGGCCGGCACAGATACGCAGTATTTT | CASSLGGAGTDTQYF
. | TRBD2 | TRBJ2-7 | TRBV7-2 | TGTGCCAGCAGCTTAGTGGCTAGCGGGGGCAACTACGAGCAGTACTTC | CASSLVASGGNYEQYF
. | TRBD2 | TRBJ2-1 | TRBV29-1 | TGCAGCGCCGCCGGGGGGGGAGGTGTTTTGGATGAGCAGTTCTTC | CSAAGGGGVLDEQFF
. | . | TRBJ1-2 | TRBV13 | TGTGCCAGCAGCTTATCTGGGGTTGGATATGGCTACACCTTC | CASSLSGVGYGYTF
few | TRBD2 | TRBJ2-7 | TRBV7-8 | TGTGCCAGCAGCTCCCGAAGACTAGCGGGAACCCACGAGCAGTACTTC | CASSSRRLAGTHEQYF
few | . | TRBJ1-5 | TRBV11-3 | TGTGCCAGCAGCTTAGATTGGAACCAACCAATTCAGCCCCAGCATTTT | CASSLDWNQPIQPQHF
. | TRBD1 | TRBJ1-4 | TRBV5-1 | TGCGCCAGCAGCCGTCTGGGACAGGGGCGTGAAAAACTGTTTTTT | CASSRLGQGREKLFF
. | TRBD2 | TRBJ2-3 | TRBV6-1 | TGTGCCAGCAGTGAGATCGGGGGGGCGGTAGATACGCAGTATTTT | CASSEIGGAVDTQYF
. | . | TRBJ2-7 | TRBV2 | TGTGCCAGCAGTCGGTTTGGTTCCTACGAGCAGTACTTC | CASSRFGSYEQYF
. | . | TRBJ1-3 | TRBV30 | TGTGCCTGGAGCTCTGTAGGAAACACCATATATTTT | CAWSSVGNTIYF
. | TRBD1 | TRBJ2-1 | TRBV6-4 | TGTGCCAGCAGCGAGGGACAGGTGAAGAATGAGCAGTTCTTC | CASSEGQVKNEQFF